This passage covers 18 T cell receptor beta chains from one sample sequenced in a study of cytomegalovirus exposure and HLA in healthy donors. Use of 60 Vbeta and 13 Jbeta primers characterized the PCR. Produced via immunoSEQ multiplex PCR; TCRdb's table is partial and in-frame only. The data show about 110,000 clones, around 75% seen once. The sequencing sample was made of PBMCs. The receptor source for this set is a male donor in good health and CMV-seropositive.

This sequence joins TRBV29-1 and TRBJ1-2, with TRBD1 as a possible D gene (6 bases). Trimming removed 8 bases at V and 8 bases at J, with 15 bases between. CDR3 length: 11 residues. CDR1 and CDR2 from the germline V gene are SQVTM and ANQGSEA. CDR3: CSYRELRGYTF. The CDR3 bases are TGCAGCTACAGGGAGTTGCGGGGCTACACCTTC.

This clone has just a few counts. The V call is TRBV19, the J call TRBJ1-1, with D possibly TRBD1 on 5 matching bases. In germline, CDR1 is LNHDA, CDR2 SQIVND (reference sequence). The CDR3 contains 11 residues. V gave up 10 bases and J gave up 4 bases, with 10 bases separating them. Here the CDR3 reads CATSGPTEAFF. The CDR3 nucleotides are TGTGCCACTTCAGGGCCCACTGAAGCTTTCTTT.

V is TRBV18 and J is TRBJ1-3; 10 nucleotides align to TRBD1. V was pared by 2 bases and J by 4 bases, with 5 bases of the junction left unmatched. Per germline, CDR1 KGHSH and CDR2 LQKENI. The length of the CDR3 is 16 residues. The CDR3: CASSPEGQGPGNTIYF. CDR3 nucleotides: TGTGCCAGCTCACCAGAGGGACAGGGGCCCGGAAACACCATATATTTT.

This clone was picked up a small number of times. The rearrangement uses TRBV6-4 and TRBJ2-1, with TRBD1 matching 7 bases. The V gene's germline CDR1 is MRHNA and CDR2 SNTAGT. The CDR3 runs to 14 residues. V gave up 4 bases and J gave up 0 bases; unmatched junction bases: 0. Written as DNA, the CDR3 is TGTGCCAGCAGTGGGGACAGCTCCTACAATGAGCAGTTCTTC. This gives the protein CASSGDSSYNEQFF.

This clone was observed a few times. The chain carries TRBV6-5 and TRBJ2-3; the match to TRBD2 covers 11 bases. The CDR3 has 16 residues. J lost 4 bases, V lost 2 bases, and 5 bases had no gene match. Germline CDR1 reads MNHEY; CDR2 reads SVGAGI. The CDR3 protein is CASSYVAGGPADTQYF. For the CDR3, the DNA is TGTGCCAGCAGTTACGTAGCGGGGGGGCCGGCAGATACGCAGTATTTT.

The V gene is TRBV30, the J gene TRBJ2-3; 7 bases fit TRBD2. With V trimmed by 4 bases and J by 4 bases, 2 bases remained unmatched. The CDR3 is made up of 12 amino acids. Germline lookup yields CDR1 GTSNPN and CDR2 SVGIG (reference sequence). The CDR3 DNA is TGTGCCTGGAATCTAGCGGCAGATACGCAGTATTTT. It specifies CAWNLAADTQYF.

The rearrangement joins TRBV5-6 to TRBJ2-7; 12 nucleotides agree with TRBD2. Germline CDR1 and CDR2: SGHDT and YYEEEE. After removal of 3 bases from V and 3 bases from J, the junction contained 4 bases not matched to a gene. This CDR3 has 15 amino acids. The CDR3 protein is CASSSWGLAGYEQYF. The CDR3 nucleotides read TGTGCCAGCAGCTCCTGGGGACTAGCGGGCTACGAGCAGTACTTC.

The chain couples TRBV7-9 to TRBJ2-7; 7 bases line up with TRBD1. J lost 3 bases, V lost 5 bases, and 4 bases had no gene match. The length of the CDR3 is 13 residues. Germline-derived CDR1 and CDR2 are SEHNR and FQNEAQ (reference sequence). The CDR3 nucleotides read TGTGCCAGCAGCCAGGGGGAGAACTACGAGCAGTACTTC. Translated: CASSQGENYEQYF. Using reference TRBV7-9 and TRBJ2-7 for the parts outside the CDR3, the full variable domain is DTGVSQNPRHKITKRGQNVTFRCDPISEHNRLYWYRQTLGQGPEFLTYFQNEAQLEKSRLLSDRFSAERPKGSFSTLEIQRTEQGDSAMYLCASSQGENYEQYFGPGTRLTVT.

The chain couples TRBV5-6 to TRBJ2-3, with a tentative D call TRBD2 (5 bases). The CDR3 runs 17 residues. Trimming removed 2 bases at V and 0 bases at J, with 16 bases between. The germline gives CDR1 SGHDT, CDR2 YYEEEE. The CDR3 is CASSFPTLDSSTDTQYF. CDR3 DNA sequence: TGTGCCAGCAGCTTTCCAACACTAGATTCTAGCACAGATACGCAGTATTTT. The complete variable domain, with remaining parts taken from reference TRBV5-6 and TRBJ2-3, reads DAGVTQSPTHLIKTRGQQVTLRCSPKSGHDTVSWYQQALGQGPQFIFQYYEEEERQRGNFPDRFSGHQFPNYSSELNVNALLLGDSALYLCASSFPTLDSSTDTQYFGPGTRLTVL.

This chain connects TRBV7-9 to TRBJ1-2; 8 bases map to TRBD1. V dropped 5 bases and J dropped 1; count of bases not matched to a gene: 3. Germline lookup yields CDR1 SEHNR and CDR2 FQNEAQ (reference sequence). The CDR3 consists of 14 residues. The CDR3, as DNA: TGTGCCAGCAGCCCAGGACAGGGTAACTATGGCTACACCTTC. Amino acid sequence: CASSPGQGNYGYTF. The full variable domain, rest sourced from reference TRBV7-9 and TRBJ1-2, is DTGVSQNPRHKITKRGQNVTFRCDPISEHNRLYWYRQTLGQGPEFLTYFQNEAQLEKSRLLSDRFSAERPKGSFSTLEIQRTEQGDSAMYLCASSPGQGNYGYTFGSGTRLTVV.

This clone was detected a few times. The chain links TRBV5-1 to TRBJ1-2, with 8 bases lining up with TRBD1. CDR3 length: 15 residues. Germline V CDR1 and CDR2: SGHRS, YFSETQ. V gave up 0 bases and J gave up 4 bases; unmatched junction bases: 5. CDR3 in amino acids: CASSLAGTGFYGYTF. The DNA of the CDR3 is TGCGCCAGCAGCTTGGCCGGGACAGGCTTCTATGGCTACACCTTC.

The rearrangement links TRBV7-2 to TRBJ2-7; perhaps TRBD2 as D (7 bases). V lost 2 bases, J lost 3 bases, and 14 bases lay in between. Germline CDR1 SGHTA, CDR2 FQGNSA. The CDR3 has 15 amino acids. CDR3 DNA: TGTGCCAGCAGCTTAACGCGGGGGCTCTACTACGAGCAGTACTTC. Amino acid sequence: CASSLTRGLYYEQYF.

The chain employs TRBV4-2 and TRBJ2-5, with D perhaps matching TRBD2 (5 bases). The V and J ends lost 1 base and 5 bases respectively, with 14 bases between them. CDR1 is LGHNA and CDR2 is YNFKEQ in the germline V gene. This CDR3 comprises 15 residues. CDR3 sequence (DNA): TGTGCCAGCAGCCAAGGGATGGCCTCGGGGGAGACCCAGTACTTC. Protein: CASSQGMASGETQYF.

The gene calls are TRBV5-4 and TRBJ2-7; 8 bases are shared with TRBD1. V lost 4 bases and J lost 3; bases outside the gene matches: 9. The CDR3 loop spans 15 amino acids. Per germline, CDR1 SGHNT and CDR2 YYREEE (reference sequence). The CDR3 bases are TGTGCCAGCAGCCCGACCGGGACAGGAGACTACGAGCAGTACTTC. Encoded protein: CASSPTGTGDYEQYF.

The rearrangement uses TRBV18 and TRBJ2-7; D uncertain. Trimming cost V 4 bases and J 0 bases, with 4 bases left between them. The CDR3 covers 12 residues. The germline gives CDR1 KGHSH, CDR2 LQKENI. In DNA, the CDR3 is TGTGCCAGCTCACATAGCTCCTACGAGCAGTACTTC. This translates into CASSHSSYEQYF. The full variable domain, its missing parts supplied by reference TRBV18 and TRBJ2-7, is NAGVMQNPRHLVRRRGQEARLRCSPMKGHSHVYWYRQLPEEGLKFMVYLQKENIIDESGMPKERFSAEFPKEGPSILRIQQVVRGDSAAYFCASSHSSYEQYFGPGTRLTVT.

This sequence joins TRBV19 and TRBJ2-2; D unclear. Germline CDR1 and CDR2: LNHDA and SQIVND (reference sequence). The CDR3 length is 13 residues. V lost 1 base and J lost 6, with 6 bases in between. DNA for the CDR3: TGTGCCAGTAGTATAGGTAGTTCCGGGGAGCTGTTTTTT. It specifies CASSIGSSGELFF. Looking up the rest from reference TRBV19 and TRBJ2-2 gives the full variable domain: DGGITQSPKYLFRKEGQNVTLSCEQNLNHDAMYWYRQDPGQGLRLIYYSQIVNDFQKGDIAEGYSVSREKKESFPLTVTSAQKNPTAFYLCASSIGSSGELFFGEGSRLTVL.

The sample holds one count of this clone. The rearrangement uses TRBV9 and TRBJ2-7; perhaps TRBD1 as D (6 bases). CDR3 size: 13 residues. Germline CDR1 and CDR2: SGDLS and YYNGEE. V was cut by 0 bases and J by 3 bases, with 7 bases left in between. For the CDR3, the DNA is TGTGCCAGCAGCGTAGCGGACAGCTACGAGCAGTACTTC. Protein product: CASSVADSYEQYF.

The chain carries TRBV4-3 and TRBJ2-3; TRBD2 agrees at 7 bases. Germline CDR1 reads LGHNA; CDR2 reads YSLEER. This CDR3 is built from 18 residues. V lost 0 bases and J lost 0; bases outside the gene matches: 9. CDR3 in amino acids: CASSQEPPHSGSTDTQYF. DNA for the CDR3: TGCGCCAGCAGCCAAGAACCGCCCCATAGCGGGAGCACAGATACGCAGTATTTT.